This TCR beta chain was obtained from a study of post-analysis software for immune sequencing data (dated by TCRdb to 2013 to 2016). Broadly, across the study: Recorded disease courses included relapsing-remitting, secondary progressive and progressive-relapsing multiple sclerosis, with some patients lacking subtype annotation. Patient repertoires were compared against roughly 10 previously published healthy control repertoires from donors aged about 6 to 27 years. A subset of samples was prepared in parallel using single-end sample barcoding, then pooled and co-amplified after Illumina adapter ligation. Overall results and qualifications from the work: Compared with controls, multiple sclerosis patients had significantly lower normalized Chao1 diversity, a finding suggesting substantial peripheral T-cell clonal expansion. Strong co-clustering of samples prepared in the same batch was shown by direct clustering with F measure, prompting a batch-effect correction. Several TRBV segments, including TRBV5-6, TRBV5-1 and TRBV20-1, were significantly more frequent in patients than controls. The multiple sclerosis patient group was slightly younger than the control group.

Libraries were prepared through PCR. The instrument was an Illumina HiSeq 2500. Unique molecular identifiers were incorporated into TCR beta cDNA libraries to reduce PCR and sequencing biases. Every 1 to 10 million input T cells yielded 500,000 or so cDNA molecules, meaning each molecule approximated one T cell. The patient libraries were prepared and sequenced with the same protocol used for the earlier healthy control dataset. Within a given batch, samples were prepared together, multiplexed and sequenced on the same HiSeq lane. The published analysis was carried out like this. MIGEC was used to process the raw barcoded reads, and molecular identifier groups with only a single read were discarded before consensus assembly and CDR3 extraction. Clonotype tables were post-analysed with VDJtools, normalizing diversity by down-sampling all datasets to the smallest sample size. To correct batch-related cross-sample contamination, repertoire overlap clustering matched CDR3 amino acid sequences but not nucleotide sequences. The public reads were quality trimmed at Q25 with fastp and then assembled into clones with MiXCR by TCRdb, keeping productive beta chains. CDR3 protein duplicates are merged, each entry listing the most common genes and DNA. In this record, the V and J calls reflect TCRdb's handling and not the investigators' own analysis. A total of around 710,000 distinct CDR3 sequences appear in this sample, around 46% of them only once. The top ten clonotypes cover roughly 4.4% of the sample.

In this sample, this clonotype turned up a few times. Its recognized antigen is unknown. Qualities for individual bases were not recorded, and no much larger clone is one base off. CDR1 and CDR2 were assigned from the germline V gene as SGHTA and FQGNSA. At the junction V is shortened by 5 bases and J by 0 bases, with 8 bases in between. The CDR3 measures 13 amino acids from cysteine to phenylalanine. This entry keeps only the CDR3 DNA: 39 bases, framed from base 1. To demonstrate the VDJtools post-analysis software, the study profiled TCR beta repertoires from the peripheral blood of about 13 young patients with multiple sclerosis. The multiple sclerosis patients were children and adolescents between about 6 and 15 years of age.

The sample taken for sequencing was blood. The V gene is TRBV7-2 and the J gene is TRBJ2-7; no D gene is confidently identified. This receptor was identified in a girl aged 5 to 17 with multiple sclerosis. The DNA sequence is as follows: TGTGCCAGCAGCCTGACACTCTCCTACGAGCAGTACTTC. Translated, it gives CASSLTLSYEQYF. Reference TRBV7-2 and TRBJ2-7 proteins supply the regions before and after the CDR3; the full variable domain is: GAGVSQSPSNKVTEKGKDVELRCDPISGHTALYWYRQSLGQGLEFLIYFQGNSAPDKSGLPSDRFSAERTGGSVSTLTIQRTQQEDSAVYLCASSLTLSYEQYFGPGTRLTVT.